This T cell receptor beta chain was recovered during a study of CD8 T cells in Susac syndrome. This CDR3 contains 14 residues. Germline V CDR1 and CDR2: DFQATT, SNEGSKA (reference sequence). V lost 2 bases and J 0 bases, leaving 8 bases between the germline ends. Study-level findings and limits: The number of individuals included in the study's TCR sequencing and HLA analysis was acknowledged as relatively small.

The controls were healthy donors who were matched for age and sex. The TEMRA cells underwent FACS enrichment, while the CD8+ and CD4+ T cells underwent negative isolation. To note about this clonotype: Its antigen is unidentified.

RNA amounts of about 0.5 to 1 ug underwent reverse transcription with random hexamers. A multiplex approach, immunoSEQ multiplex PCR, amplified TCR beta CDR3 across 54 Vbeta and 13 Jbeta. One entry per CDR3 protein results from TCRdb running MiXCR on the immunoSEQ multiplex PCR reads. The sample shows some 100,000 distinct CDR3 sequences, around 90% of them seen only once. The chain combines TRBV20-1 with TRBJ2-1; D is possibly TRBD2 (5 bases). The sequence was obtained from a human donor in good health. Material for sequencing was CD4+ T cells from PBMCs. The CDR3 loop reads CSARRGNSYNEQFF. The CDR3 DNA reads TGCAGTGCTAGACGGGGAAACTCCTACAATGAGCAGTTCTTC.